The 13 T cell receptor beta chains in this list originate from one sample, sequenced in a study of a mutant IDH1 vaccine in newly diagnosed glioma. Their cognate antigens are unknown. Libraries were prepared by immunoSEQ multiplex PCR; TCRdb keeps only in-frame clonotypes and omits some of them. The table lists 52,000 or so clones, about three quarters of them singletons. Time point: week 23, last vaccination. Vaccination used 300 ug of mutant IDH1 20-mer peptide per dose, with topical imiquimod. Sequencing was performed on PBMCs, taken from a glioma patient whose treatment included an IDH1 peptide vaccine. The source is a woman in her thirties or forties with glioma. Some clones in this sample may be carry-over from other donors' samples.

CDR3 nucleotide sequence: TGTGCCAGTAGTCATAGGGCGGGGGAGCTGTTTTTT. Its translation: CASSHRAGELFF. The gene calls are TRBV19 and TRBJ2-2, with D unclear. Trimming took off 5 bases at V and 8 bases at J, with 9 bases between the two ends. CDR1 LNHDA and CDR2 SQIVND come from the germline V gene (reference sequence). This CDR3 has 12 residues. The full variable domain, rest sourced from reference TRBV19 and TRBJ2-2, is DGGITQSPKYLFRKEGQNVTLSCEQNLNHDAMYWYRQDPGQGLRLIYYSQIVNDFQKGDIAEGYSVSREKKESFPLTVTSAQKNPTAFYLCASSHRAGELFFGEGSRLTVL.

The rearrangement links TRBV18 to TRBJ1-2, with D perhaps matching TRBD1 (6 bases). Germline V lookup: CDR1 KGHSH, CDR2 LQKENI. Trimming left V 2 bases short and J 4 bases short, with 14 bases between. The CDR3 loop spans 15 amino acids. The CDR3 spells CASSPEKGGSYGYTF. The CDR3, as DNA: TGTGCCAGCTCACCAGAGAAAGGGGGGAGCTATGGCTACACCTTC.

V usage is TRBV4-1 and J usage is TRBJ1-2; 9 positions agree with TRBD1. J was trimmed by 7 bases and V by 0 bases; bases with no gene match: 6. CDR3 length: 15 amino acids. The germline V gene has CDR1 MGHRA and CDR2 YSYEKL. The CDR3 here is CASSQEGTGTGGYTF. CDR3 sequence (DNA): TGCGCCAGCAGCCAAGAAGGGACAGGGACGGGTGGCTACACCTTC.

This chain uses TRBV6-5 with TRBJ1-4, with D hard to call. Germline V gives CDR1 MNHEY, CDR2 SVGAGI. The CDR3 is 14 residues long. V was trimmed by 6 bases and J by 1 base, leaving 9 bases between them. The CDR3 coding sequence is TGTGCCAGCAGCCGGGGATTAACTAATGAAAAACTGTTTTTT. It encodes CASSRGLTNEKLFF.

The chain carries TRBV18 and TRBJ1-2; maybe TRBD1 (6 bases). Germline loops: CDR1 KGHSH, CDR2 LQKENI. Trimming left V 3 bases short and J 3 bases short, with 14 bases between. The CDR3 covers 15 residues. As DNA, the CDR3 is TGTGCCAGCTCACCCCTACTCAGGACAGACTATGGCTACACCTTC. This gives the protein CASSPLLRTDYGYTF.

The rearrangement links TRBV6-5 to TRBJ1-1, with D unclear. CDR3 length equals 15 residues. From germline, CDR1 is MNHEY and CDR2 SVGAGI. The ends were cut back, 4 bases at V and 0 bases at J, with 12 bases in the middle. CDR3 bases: TGTGCCAGCAGTTTCTACGGGCGGGTGAACACTGAAGCTTTCTTT. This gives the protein CASSFYGRVNTEAFF.

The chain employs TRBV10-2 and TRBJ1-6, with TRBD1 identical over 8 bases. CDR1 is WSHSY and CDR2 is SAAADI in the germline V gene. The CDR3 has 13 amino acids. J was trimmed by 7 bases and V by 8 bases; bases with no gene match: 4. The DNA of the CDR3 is TGCGCCAGCCGGACAGGGAGGAATTCACCCCTCCACTTT. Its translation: CASRTGRNSPLHF.

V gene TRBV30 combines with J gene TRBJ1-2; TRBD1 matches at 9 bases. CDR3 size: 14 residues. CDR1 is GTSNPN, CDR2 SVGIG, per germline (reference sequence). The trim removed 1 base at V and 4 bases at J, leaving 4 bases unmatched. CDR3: CAWSGGQGIYGYTF. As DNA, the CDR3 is TGTGCCTGGAGTGGGGGACAGGGAATCTATGGCTACACCTTC.

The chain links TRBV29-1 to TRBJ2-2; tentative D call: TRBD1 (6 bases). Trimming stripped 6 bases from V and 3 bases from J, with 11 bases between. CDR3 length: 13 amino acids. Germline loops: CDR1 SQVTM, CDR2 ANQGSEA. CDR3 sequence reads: CSVQRQDTGELFF. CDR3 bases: TGCAGCGTACAACGACAGGACACCGGGGAGCTGTTTTTT.

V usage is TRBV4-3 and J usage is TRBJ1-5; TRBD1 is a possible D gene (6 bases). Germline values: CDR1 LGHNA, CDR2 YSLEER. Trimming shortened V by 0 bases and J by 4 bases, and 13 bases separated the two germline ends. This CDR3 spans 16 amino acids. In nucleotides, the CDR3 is TGCGCCAGCAGCCAAGAATGGGGGGCAGGGAATCAGCCCCAGCATTTT. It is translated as CASSQEWGAGNQPQHF.

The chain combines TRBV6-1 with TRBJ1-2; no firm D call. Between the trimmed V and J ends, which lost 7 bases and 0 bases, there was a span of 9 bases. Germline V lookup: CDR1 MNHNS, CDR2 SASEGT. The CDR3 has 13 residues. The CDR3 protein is CASTFRPNYGYTF. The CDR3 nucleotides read TGTGCCAGCACGTTCAGACCTAACTATGGCTACACCTTC.

The CDR3, as DNA: TGTGCCAGCAGCCCGCTTACATATTCAGGGTACGAGCAGTACTTC. Its translation is CASSPLTYSGYEQYF. The rearrangement uses TRBV13 and TRBJ2-7; possibly TRBD1 for D (5 bases). The CDR3 sequence is 15 residues long. Looked up from germline, CDR1 is PRHDT and CDR2 is FYEKMQ (reference sequence). With 5 bases removed from V and 4 bases from J, the gap between germline ends came to 18 bases.

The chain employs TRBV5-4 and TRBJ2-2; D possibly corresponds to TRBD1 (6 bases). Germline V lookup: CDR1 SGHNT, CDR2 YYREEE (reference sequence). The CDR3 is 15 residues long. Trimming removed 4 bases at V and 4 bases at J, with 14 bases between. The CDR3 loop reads CASSLGRTATGELFF. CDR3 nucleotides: TGTGCCAGCAGCCTGGGTCGGACAGCCACCGGGGAGCTGTTTTTT. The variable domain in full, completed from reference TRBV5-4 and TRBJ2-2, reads ETGVTQSPTHLIKTRGQQVTLRCSSQSGHNTVSWYQQALGQGPQFIFQYYREEENGRGNFPPRFSGLQFPNYSSELNVNALELDDSALYLCASSLGRTATGELFFGEGSRLTVL.